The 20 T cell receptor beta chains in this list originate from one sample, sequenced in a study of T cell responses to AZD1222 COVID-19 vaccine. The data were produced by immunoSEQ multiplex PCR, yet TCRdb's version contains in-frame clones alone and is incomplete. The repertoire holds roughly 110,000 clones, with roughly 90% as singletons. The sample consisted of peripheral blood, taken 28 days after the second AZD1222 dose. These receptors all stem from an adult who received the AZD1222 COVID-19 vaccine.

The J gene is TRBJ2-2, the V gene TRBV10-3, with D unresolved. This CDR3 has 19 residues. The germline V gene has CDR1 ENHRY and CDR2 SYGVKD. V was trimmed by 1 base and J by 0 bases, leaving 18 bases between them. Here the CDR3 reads CAISEWPPGLPTNTGELFF. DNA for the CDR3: TGTGCCATCAGTGAGTGGCCGCCCGGTCTTCCTACGAACACCGGGGAGCTGTTTTTT.

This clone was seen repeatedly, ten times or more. CDR3 DNA: TGTGCCAGCAGCCACCCGGGGAGGGCGGTTCAGCCCCAGCATTTT. Translating gives CASSHPGRAVQPQHF. The rearrangement links TRBV6-2 or TRBV6-3 to TRBJ1-5; no clear D. Germline values: CDR1 MNHEY, CDR2 SVGEGT. V lost 6 bases, J lost 6 bases, and 18 bases lay in between. This CDR3 is 15 amino acids long.

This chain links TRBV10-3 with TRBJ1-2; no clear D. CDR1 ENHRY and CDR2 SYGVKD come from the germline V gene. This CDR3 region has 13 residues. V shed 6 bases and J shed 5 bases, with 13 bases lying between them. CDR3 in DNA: TGTGCCATCAGCGCGGACGGATGGTATGGCTACACCTTC. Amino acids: CAISADGWYGYTF.

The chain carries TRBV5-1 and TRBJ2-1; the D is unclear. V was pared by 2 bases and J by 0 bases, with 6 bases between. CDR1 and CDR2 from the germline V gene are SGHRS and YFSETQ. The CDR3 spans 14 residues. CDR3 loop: CASSFGSSYNEQFF. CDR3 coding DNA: TGCGCCAGCAGCTTCGGCAGCTCCTACAATGAGCAGTTCTTC.

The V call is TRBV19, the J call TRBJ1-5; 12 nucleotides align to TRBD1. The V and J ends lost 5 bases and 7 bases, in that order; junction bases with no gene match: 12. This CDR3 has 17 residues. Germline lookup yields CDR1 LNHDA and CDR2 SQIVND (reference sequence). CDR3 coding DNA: TGTGCCAGTAGTCAACTCCGGGACAGGGGGCGCGGCCAGCCCCAGCATTTT. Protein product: CASSQLRDRGRGQPQHF. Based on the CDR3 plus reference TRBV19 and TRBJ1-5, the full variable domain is DGGITQSPKYLFRKEGQNVTLSCEQNLNHDAMYWYRQDPGQGLRLIYYSQIVNDFQKGDIAEGYSVSREKKESFPLTVTSAQKNPTAFYLCASSQLRDRGRGQPQHFGDGTRLSIL.

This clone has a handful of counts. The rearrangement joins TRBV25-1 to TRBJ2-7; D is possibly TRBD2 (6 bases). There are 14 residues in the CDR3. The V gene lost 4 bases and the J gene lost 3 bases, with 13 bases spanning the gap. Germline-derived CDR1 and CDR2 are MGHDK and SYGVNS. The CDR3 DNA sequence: TGTGCCAGCAGTGCTGAAGTGGGAGGCTACGAGCAGTACTTC. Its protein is CASSAEVGGYEQYF.

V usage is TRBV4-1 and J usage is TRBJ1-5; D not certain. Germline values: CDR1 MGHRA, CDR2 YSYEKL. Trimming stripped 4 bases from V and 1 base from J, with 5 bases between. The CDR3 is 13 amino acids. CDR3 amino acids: CASSPPSNQPQHF. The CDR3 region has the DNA TGCGCCAGCAGCCCCCCAAGCAATCAGCCCCAGCATTTT.

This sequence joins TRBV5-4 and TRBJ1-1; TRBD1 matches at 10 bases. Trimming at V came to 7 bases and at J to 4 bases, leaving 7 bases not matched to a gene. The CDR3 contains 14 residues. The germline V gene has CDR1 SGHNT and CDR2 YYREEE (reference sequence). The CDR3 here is CASDDRGLGTEAFF. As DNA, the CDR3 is TGTGCCAGCGATGACAGGGGGCTTGGCACTGAAGCTTTCTTT.

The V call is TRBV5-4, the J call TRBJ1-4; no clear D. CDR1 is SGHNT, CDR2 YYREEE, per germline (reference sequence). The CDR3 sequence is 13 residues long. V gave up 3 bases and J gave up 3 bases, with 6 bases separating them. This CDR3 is CASSSGPNEKLFF. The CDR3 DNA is TGTGCCAGCAGCTCCGGTCCTAATGAAAAACTGTTTTTT. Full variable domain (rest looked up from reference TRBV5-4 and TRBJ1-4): ETGVTQSPTHLIKTRGQQVTLRCSSQSGHNTVSWYQQALGQGPQFIFQYYREEENGRGNFPPRFSGLQFPNYSSELNVNALELDDSALYLCASSSGPNEKLFFGSGTQLSVL.

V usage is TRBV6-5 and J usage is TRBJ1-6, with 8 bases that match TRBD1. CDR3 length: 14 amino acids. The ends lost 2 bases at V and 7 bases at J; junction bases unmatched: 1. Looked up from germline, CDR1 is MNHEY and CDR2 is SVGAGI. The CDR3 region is CASSYGDRNSPLHF. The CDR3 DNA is TGTGCCAGCAGTTACGGGGACAGGAATTCACCCCTCCACTTT.

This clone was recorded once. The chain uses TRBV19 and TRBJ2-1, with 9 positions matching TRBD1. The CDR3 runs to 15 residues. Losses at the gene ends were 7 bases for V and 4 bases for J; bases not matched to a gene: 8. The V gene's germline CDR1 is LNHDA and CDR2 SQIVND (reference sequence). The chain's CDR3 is CASTTGGQGYNEQFF. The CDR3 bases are TGTGCCAGTACCACAGGGGGCCAGGGGTACAATGAGCAGTTCTTC.

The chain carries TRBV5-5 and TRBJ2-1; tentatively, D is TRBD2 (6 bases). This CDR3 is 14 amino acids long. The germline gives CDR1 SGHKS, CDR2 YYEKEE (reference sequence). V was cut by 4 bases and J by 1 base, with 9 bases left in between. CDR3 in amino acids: CASSLRGSYNEQFF. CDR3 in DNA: TGTGCCAGCAGCCTGCGGGGATCCTACAATGAGCAGTTCTTC.

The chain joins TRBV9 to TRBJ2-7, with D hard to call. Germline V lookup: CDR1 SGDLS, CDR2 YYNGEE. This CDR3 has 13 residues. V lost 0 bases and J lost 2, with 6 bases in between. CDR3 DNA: TGTGCCAGCAGCGTAGCGGTCACCTACGAGCAGTACTTC. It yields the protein CASSVAVTYEQYF.

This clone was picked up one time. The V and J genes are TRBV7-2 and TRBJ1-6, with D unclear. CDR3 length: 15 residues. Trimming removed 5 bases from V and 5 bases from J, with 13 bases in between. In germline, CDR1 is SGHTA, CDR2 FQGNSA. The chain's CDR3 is CASSRLGPNNSPLHF. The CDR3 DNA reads TGTGCCAGCAGCCGTCTCGGCCCAAATAATTCACCCCTCCACTTT.

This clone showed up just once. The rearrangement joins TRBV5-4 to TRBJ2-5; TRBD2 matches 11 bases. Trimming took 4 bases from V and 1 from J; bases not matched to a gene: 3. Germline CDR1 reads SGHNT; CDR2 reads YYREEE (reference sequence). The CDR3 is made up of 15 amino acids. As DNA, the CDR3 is TGTGCCAGCAGCCCGGGGACTAGCGGCCAAGAGACCCAGTACTTC. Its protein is CASSPGTSGQETQYF. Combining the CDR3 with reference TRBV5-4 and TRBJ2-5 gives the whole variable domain ETGVTQSPTHLIKTRGQQVTLRCSSQSGHNTVSWYQQALGQGPQFIFQYYREEENGRGNFPPRFSGLQFPNYSSELNVNALELDDSALYLCASSPGTSGQETQYFGPGTRLLVL.

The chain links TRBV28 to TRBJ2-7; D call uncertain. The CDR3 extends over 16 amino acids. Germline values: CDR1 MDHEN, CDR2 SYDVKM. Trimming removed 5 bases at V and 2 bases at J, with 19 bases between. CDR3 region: CASSPPAHSFAYEQYF. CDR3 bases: TGTGCCAGCAGTCCCCCGGCCCACTCGTTCGCCTACGAGCAGTACTTC.

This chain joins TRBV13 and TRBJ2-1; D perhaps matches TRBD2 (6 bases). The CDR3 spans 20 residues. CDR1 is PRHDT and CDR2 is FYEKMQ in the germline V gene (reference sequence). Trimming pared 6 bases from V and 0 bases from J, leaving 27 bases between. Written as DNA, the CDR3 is TGTGCCAGCAGTCCAATTTCAGCGGGCGTCCGATCCCTCTCCTACAATGAGCAGTTCTTC. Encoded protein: CASSPISAGVRSLSYNEQFF.

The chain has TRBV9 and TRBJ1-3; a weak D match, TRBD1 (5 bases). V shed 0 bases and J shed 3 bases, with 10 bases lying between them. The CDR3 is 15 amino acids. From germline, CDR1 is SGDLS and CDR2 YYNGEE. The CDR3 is CASSVVGDFGNTIYF. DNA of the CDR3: TGTGCCAGCAGCGTAGTAGGGGACTTTGGAAACACCATATATTTT.

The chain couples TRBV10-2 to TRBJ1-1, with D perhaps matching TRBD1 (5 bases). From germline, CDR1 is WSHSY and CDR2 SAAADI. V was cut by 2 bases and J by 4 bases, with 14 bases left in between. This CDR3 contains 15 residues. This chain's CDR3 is CASSEAYRLGTEAFF. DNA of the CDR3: TGCGCCAGCAGTGAGGCCTACAGGTTGGGCACTGAAGCTTTCTTT.

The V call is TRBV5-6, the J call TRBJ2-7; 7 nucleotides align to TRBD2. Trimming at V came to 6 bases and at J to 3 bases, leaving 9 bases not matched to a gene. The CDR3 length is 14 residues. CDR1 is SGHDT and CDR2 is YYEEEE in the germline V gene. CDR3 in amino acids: CASMRRREFYEQYF. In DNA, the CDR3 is TGTGCCAGCATGAGGAGGCGGGAGTTCTACGAGCAGTACTTC.